These 2 T cell receptor beta chains were sequenced from one sample in a study of shared clonotypes between healthy human individuals. Sequencing used immunoSEQ multiplex PCR; TCRdb keeps in-frame clones, though not all of them. The data contain over 2 million clones, around 90% of them singletons. The sequenced sample was naive CD4+ T cells from PBMCs. Subset: CD45RA+ positively selected. These receptors were taken from a man aged 18 to 29 in good health. Some clones in this sample may be carry-over from other donors' samples.

The chain recombines TRBV19 with TRBJ2-4; D is perhaps TRBD1 (6 bases). Trimming left V 4 bases short and J 0 bases short, with 16 bases between. CDR1 is LNHDA and CDR2 is SQIVND in the germline V gene (reference sequence). This CDR3 has 17 residues. The CDR3 spells CASSNYRARLAKNIQYF. DNA for the CDR3: TGTGCCAGTAGTAACTACAGGGCCCGGCTAGCCAAAAACATTCAGTACTTC.

This clone was counted a single time. The V and J genes are TRBV2 and TRBJ1-2; D may be TRBD1 (5 bases). This CDR3 has 13 amino acids. The V gene's germline CDR1 is SNHLY and CDR2 FYNNEI. V lost 8 bases, J lost 4 bases, and 14 bases lay in between. The CDR3 DNA is TGTGCCAGCGTCCCCCGGGGGTCCTATGGCTACACCTTC. It specifies CASVPRGSYGYTF.